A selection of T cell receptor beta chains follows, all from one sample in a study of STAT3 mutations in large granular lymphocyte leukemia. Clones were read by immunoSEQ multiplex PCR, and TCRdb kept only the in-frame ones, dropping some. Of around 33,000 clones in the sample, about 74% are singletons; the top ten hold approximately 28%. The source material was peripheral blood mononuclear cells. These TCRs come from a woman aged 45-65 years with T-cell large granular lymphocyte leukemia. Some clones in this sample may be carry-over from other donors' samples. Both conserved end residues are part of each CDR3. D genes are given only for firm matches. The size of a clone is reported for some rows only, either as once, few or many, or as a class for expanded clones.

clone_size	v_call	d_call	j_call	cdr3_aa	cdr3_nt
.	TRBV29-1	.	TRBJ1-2	CSVDGQALGYTF	TGCAGCGTTGACGGGCAGGCGTTGGGCTACACCTTC
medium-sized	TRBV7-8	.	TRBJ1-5	CASSLVGAKDQPQHF	TGTGCCAGCAGCTTAGTTGGGGCGAAGGACCAGCCCCAGCATTTT
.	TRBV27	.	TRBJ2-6	CASSSPQSGANVLTF	TGTGCCAGCAGTTCCCCGCAGTCTGGGGCCAACGTCCTGACTTTC
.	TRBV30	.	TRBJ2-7	CAWKKGGKAYEQYF	TGTGCCTGGAAGAAAGGGGGGAAGGCCTACGAGCAGTACTTC
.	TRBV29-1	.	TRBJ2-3	CSVDPDSFKQPDTQYF	TGCAGCGTTGACCCCGACTCCTTTAAACAACCAGATACGCAGTATTTT
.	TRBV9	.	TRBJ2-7	CASSVEGNGYEQYF	TGTGCCAGCAGCGTAGAAGGGAATGGTTACGAGCAGTACTTC
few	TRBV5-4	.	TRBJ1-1	CASSLIWNSNTEAFF	TGTGCCAGCAGCTTGATTTGGAACTCGAACACTGAAGCTTTCTTT
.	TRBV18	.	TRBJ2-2	CASSPGFNTGELFF	TGTGCCAGCTCACCAGGGTTTAACACCGGGGAGCTGTTTTTT
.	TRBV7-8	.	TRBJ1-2	CASSLGASNYGYTF	TGTGCCAGCAGCTTAGGAGCATCTAACTATGGCTACACCTTC
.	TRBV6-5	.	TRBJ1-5	CASSYVQDGDQHF	TGTGCCAGCAGTTACGTCCAAGACGGTGACCAGCATTTT
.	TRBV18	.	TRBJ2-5	CASSPHEGETQYF	TGTGCCAGCTCACCTCATGAAGGAGAGACCCAGTACTTC
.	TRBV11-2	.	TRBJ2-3	CASSLEWRSTDTQYF	TGTGCCAGCAGCCTCGAATGGAGGAGCACAGATACGCAGTATTTT
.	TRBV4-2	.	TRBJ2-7	CASSQDGREDEQYF	TGTGCCAGCAGCCAAGATGGTAGGGAAGACGAGCAGTACTTC
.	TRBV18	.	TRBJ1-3	CASSGTPTGNTIYF	TGTGCCAGCTCAGGGACACCAACTGGAAACACCATATATTTT
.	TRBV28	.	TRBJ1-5	CASSLVRANQPQHF	TGTGCCAGCAGTTTAGTTAGGGCCAATCAGCCCCAGCATTTT
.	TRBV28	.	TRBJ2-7	CASSPPRYEQYF	TGTGCCAGCAGTCCCCCTAGGTACGAGCAGTACTTC
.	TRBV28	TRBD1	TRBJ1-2	CASSPTGGSSGYTF	TGTGCCAGCAGTCCAACAGGGGGTTCTTCTGGCTACACCTTC
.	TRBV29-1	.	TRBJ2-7	CSVATDLRYEQYF	TGCAGCGTTGCGACAGATCTTCGCTACGAGCAGTACTTC
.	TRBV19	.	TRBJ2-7	CASSIAPGSTGEQYF	TGTGCCAGTAGTATAGCCCCCGGGTCCACGGGAGAGCAGTACTTC
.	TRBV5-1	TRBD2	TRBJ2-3	CASSPVREGPDTQYF	TGCGCCAGCAGCCCGGTGCGGGAGGGCCCAGATACGCAGTATTTT
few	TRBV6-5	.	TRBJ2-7	CASRRAGATVHEQYF	TGTGCCAGCCGACGGGCAGGGGCAACGGTCCACGAGCAGTACTTC
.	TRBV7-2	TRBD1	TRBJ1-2	CASSLGTGGPYGYTF	TGTGCCAGCAGCCTCGGGACAGGGGGTCCCTATGGCTACACCTTC
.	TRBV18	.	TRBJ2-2	CASSPSRAELTGELFF	TGTGCCAGCTCACCCTCCCGGGCGGAGCTCACCGGGGAGCTGTTTTTT
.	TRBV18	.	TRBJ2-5	CASSPAELQETQYF	TGTGCCAGCTCACCAGCGGAACTCCAAGAGACCCAGTACTTC
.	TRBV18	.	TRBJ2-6	CASSSGYTSGANVLTF	TGTGCCAGCTCCTCGGGGTACACCTCTGGGGCCAACGTCCTGACTTTC
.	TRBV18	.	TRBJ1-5	CASSRSTNQPQHF	TGTGCCAGCTCACGGAGTACCAATCAGCCCCAGCATTTT
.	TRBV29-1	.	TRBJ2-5	CSVEEFQETQYF	TGCAGCGTTGAAGAATTTCAAGAGACCCAGTACTTC
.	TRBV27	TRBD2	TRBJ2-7	CASGFAGTSYEQYF	TGTGCCAGCGGGTTCGCCGGGACTAGCTACGAGCAGTACTTC
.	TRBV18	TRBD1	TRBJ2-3	CASSPLGQGEDTQYF	TGTGCCAGCTCACCACTGGGACAGGGGGAAGATACGCAGTATTTT
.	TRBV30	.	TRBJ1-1	CAWRRKGSAEAFF	TGTGCCTGGAGAAGGAAGGGGTCGGCTGAAGCTTTCTTT
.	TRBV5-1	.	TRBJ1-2	CASSGQSSYGYTF	TGCGCCAGCAGCGGACAATCTTCCTATGGCTACACCTTC
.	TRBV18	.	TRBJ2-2	CASSGLVNTGELFF	TGTGCCAGCTCTGGGCTAGTGAACACCGGGGAGCTGTTTTTT
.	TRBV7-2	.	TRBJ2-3	CASSNRALSTDTQYF	TGTGCCAGCAGTAACAGGGCATTGAGCACAGATACGCAGTATTTT
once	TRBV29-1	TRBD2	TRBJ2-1	CSVMERGGRAALRDEQFF	TGCAGCGTTATGGAGCGAGGCGGGAGGGCCGCCCTCCGCGATGAGCAGTTCTTC
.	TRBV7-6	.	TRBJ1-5	CASSLDSYQPQHF	TGTGCCAGCAGTTTAGACAGTTATCAGCCCCAGCATTTT
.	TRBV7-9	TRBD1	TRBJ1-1	CASSEGQGWNTEAFF	TGTGCCAGCAGCGAGGGACAGGGCTGGAACACTGAAGCTTTCTTT
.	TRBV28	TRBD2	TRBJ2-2	CASSWGPSGTVAGELFF	TGTGCCAGCAGTTGGGGCCCCAGCGGGACGGTGGCCGGGGAGCTGTTTTTT
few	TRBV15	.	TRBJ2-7	CATSRTDISYEQYF	TGTGCCACCAGTCGGACGGACATTTCCTACGAGCAGTACTTC
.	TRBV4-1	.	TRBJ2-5	CASSLRGMLETQYF	TGCGCCAGCAGTCTCCGGGGGATGCTGGAGACCCAGTACTTC
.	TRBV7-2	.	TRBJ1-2	CASSPYSTEGYTF	TGTGCCAGCAGCCCTTACTCGACGGAAGGCTACACCTTC
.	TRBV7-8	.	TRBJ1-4	CASSLAPGVNANEKLFF	TGTGCCAGCAGCTTAGCGCCCGGGGTAAACGCTAATGAAAAACTGTTTTTT
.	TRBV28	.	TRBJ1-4	CASSFQGKLFF	TGTGCCAGCAGTTTCCAGGGGAAACTGTTTTTT
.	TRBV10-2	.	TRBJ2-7	CASRDPREPTHEQYF	TGCGCCAGCAGGGACCCCCGGGAGCCCACGCATGAGCAGTACTTC
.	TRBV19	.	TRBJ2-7	CASSRGRTYEQYF	TGTGCCAGTAGTAGGGGAAGGACCTACGAGCAGTACTTC
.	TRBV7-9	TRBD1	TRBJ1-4	CASSLTGGNEKLFF	TGTGCCAGCAGCTTGACAGGGGGGAATGAAAAACTGTTTTTT
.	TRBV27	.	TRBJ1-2	CASRLKWTATNYGYTF	TGTGCCAGCAGACTGAAATGGACGGCCACTAACTATGGCTACACCTTC
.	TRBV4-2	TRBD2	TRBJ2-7	CASSQDGGIPYEQYF	TGTGCCAGCAGCCAAGACGGGGGGATCCCCTACGAGCAGTACTTC
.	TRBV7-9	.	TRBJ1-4	CASSPGWGKLFF	TGTGCCAGCAGCCCGGGGTGGGGCAAACTGTTTTTT
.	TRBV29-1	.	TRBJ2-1	CSVETGYNEQFF	TGCAGCGTTGAAACGGGATACAATGAGCAGTTCTTC
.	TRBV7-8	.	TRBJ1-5	CASSRTNRGFGNQPQHF	TGTGCCAGCAGCCGAACGAACCGGGGGTTTGGCAATCAGCCCCAGCATTTT
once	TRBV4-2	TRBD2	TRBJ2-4	CASSQDQGLLAKNIQYF	TGTGCCAGCAGCCAAGACCAGGGACTACTAGCCAAAAACATTCAGTACTTC
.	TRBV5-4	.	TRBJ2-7	CASSREGAGSYEQYF	TGTGCCAGCAGCCGAGAAGGAGCGGGCTCCTACGAGCAGTACTTC
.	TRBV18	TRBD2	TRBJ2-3	CASSTGGTQYF	TGTGCCAGCTCAACGGGGGGGACGCAGTATTTT